This T cell receptor (beta chain) appears in the sequencing data of a study of blood T cell repertoires in COVID-19. Study background: The origin of the acute and convalescent COVID-19 samples was the United States, Italy and Spain.

The V and J ends lost 6 bases and 4 bases respectively, with 13 bases between them. CDR3 length: 15 residues. Germline lookup yields CDR1 MDHEN and CDR2 SYDVKM. Clones were sequenced by immunoSEQ multiplex PCR, and TCRdb holds only the in-frame ones, with some missing. The sample has under 50,000 clones; about nine tenths are singletons. The source of this sequence is a human donor in a cohort sampled during active COVID-19. Sequenced input: peripheral blood. V and J are TRBV28 and TRBJ2-6, with a possible D match to TRBD1 (6 bases). In nucleotides, the CDR3 is TGTGCCAGCAGCCAGAGGGGGTTAGGGGCCAACGTCCTGACTTTC. This sequence encodes CASSQRGLGANVLTF.